This T cell receptor beta chain was recorded in a study of early stage breast cancer tumors. General study points: Functional markers like CD4, CD8 and FOXP3 were missed in bulk sequencing. Enriched TCRB sequences shared across patients were mostly commonly generated sequences.

As regards this clone: As yet, its antigen is unknown.

The ends lost 8 bases at V and 0 bases at J; junction bases unmatched: 5. The CDR3 is made up of 15 amino acids. Germline V gives CDR1 MGHDK, CDR2 SYGVNS. Using immunoSEQ multiplex PCR, the repertoire was profiled, and TCRdb retains in-frame clones only, with some absent. The table shows about 31,000 clones, with roughly four fifths occurring only once. Sequenced input: blood. The chain uses TRBV25-1 and TRBJ2-7; TRBD2 matches 12 bases. The sequence came from a person in their 40s with breast cancer. The CDR3 region has the DNA TGTGCCAGCCCGAGGACTAGCGGGAACTCCTACGAGCAGTACTTC. Translating gives CASPRTSGNSYEQYF.